A selection of T cell receptor beta chains follows, all from one sample in a study of blood T cell repertoires in COVID-19. The repertoire was sequenced with immunoSEQ multiplex PCR; TCRdb's copy has only in-frame clones and lacks some. The sample comprises 150,000 or so clones, more than 75% of which are singletons, and around 7% rests with the top ten. Sequencing input: PBMCs or T cells enriched from blood (not recorded which). These receptor sequences come from a woman aged 45 to 65 who had recovered from COVID-19. Each CDR3 is given with its conserved first and last residue. A row's size may be missing; if present it is once, few, many or a size class.

v_gene	abundance	CDR3aa
TRBV5-1	NA	CASSLQTGNTEAFF
TRBV6-5	NA	CASSPGQVKETQYF
TRBV4-1	NA	CASSHVAGPSLDGYTF
TRBV4-3	NA	CASSQDGQGVGETQYF
TRBV25-1	NA	CASSVGGVKDTQYF
TRBV7-9	NA	CASSWTGDYGYTF
TRBV4-3	NA	CASSQVLQDGGEQYF
TRBV5-1	NA	CASSSGLAVTDTQYF
TRBV6-5	NA	CASSYPLPQGRNGYTF
TRBV5-1	NA	CASSLVGGAGYTF
TRBV6-5	NA	CASSTGGPTNEKLFF
TRBV7-2	NA	CASSSRGAPQETQYF
TRBV29-1	few	CSVVSGANTGELFF
TRBV7-8	NA	CASSLSQGAQRSPLHF
TRBV9	NA	CASRPGGNHSPLHF
TRBV7-2	NA	CASSLDARGTQYF
TRBV27	NA	CASRARDRFNQPQHF
TRBV30	NA	CAGGRDSTEAFF
TRBV27	NA	CASKTFLRQGRGEAFF
TRBV12-5	NA	CASGLVRHGYGYTF
TRBV27	NA	CASSLQGAKNIQYF
TRBV7-9	NA	CASSLVPGDGYTF
TRBV24-1	NA	CATSDLTAGAVNEQFF
TRBV10-3	NA	CAITSGGLSYEQYF
TRBV19	NA	CASSLRDRSYEQYF
TRBV7-2	NA	CASSSGAFNTEAFF
TRBV7-8	NA	CASRNRGTRGEQYF
TRBV11-2	NA	CASRLTRQGGDTIYF
TRBV3-1/TRBV3-2	NA	CASSQVLVGEKLFF
TRBV4-1	once	CASSQDPGLPNSPLHF
TRBV7-9	NA	CASSFGGNQPQHF
TRBV6-5	NA	CASKQLHEQYF
TRBV3-1/TRBV3-2	NA	CASSPKLADTTDTQYF
TRBV5-1	NA	CASSLGQLVSTEAFF
TRBV5-6	once	CASSFVGAGDEKLFF
TRBV19	NA	CASTLNRGLNTEAFF
TRBV3-1/TRBV3-2	NA	CASSLNLGVEQFF
TRBV21-1	NA	CAGETSRVEAFF
TRBV18	NA	CASSPLAAGGLNEQFF
TRBV6-5	NA	CASSFNTGNEQFF
TRBV19	NA	CASSVSGEGTQYF
TRBV6-5	NA	CASRSGVSTDTQYF
TRBV5-5	few	CASSHRDRYYGYTF
TRBV3-1/TRBV3-2	NA	CASSQVREKLFF
TRBV4-2	NA	CASSQAGTGRYNEQFF
TRBV3-1/TRBV3-2	NA	CASSQGSEVGNTEAFF
TRBV7-3	NA	CASSGQRYTEAFF
TRBV29-1	few	CSVDASARTDTQYF
TRBV7-2	NA	CASSLAGRGETQYF